This T cell receptor (beta chain) was observed in a study of cytomegalovirus exposure and HLA in healthy donors (dated by TCRdb to the late 2010s). Study-wide context: In an earlier analysis of around 540 of the donors, around 290 Gb of sequence data and 117 million unique TCR beta sequences from approximately 180 million T cells were reported. An early release that covered 500 to 800 HLA-typed donors contained about 300 gigabases of sequencing data and tens of millions of unique TCR sequences. Among the roughly 400 genotyped donors, around 79% belonged to the genetic ancestry cluster associated with self-reported Caucasian donors. The study aimed to test whether signatures of past pathogen exposure could be identified by cataloging public T cell receptors. Using immunosequencing, the study profiled T cell repertoires from roughly 650 subjects and related those repertoires to cytomegalovirus serostatus. Along with the approximately 700-subject first cohort, a separate validation cohort of around 120 different subjects was used. To predict cytomegalovirus infection status, the study brought together high-throughput TCR immunosequencing, statistical association of individual TCRs with disease status, and machine learning. To study patterns of TCR occurrence, a later analysis re-analyzed previously published TCR beta repertoires from hundreds of donors and added high-resolution HLA genotyping. In the later analysis, no new phenotypic data were used to find candidate immune exposures; instead, reliance was placed on TCR beta sequences and their occurrence across donors. An earlier analysis of approximately 580 of the donors used high-throughput TCR beta sequencing to judge whether each TCR beta V gene segment behaved as functional or pseudogenic. Donor age, sex, ethnicity and CMV serostatus were compiled alongside the repertoire data. In a later genetic analysis, genome-wide SNP genotypes for about three fifths of the roughly 670 donors were used, and that subset was treated as a discovery cohort. All discovery cohort repertoires had been generated using a single sequencing platform. HLA typing included class I and class II loci at four-digit resolution. Typing coverage differed by locus: A, B, C, DRB1 and DQB1 were typed in about 629-640 donors, DQA1 in 500 to 550, DPA1 in around 580, and DPB1 in around 490. Because of strong linkage in the cohort, five DR-DQ haplotypes were treated as single units for association and clustering. Among around 400 genotyped donors of the cohort, an average of approximately 240,000 unique TCR beta nucleotide sequences was sequenced per donor, of which 15% to 20% were non-productive.

Counted from cysteine to phenylalanine, this CDR3 has 15 amino acids. Of all the DNA, just the CDR3 is kept, 45 bases in frame from base 1. The CDR1 and CDR2 encoded by the germline V gene are SGHRS and YFSETQ. Ends trimmed: V by 4 bases, J by 2 bases; bases unmatched to a gene: 5. Library prep was done by the immunoSEQ multiplex PCR assay. For the multiplex PCR, a mixture combining 60 forward primers for TCR Vbeta segments and 13 reverse primers for TCR Jbeta segments was used. A multiplex PCR assay on genomic DNA amplified the CDR3 region of rearranged TCR beta genes. Amplified TCR beta libraries were sequenced as 87-base-pair reads on the Illumina HiSeq System. On the study's bioinformatics: A later analysis tallied around 87 million unique TCR beta chains across the 610 or so repertoires, and roughly 11 million of those chains were shared by two or more donors. To remove PCR and sequencing errors, raw reads were error-corrected and collapsed into unique sequences using a nearest-neighbor algorithm that merged closely related sequences. To assign V, D and J gene segments, CDR3 sequences were aligned to IMGT reference sequences. For a sequence to be retained, a match of at least six nucleotides to both a V gene segment and a J gene segment was required. A rearrangement counted as productive if the CDR3 had no stop codons and remained in frame with V and J, and every other rearrangement counted as non-productive. Following IMGT convention, CDR3 was defined as the stretch from the second conserved V-encoded cysteine up to the conserved J-encoded phenylalanine. Sequences without an unambiguous match to a single V gene segment were excluded from the earlier analysis of approximately 600 of the donors. An earlier analysis of fewer than 650 of the donors classified V segments as functional when productive rearrangements were above 56.7% and as segregating when the standard deviation between donors was above 5%. To diagnose cytomegalovirus status from the catalog of TCR beta chain sequences, a statistical classification framework was built. In a later analysis, TCR nucleotide sequences were compared against IMGT/GENE-DB human TR gene sequences so that V and J genes could be assigned. A later analysis assigned CDR3 sequences and most-parsimonious VDJ recombination scenarios with the TCRdist pipeline. In a later analysis, each TCR beta chain was defined by its CDR3 amino acid sequence together with its V-gene family, and reads without a unique V-gene family were excluded. To address suspected cross-contamination and a sequencing artifact, a later analysis removed approximately 600 highly shared, low-generation-probability nucleotide sequences. In a later analysis, a clonal expansion index was calculated for each public chain from normalized within-repertoire ranks of inferred template counts. Generation probabilities in a later analysis came from a VDJ recombination model fitted to out-of-frame rearrangements, and those results were checked against IGoR. Hypergeometric tests were used in a later analysis to score TCR-TCR, TCR-HLA and TCR-CMV co-occurrence, with a repertoire-size bias correction applied to the TCR pairs. A later analysis estimated false discovery rates by permuting HLA or CMV assignments 20 times. A later analysis grouped co-occurring TCRs with DBSCAN, adding TCRdist sequence similarity when clustering within HLA-allele-positive subsets. For co-occurrence clustering, repertoires with fewer than 30,000 or more than 120,000 public chains were excluded, along with four to six repertoires with anomalous nucleotide sharing. Drawn from immuneACCESS, this table holds only the in-frame rearrangements with V and J called that TCRdb kept. Clones are partly lost; checked studies trace under half to an unresolved V gene and leave the rest unexplained. The V and J calls and clone size come from that table; D and trimming were worked out from the DNA. The sample includes roughly 160,000 clones, with 84% observed a single time. The biggest ten clones account for around 0.41% of the sample.

Concerning this clone itself: The antigen it recognizes is unknown. No base-level quality is on record; no much larger clone is a single base apart.

Results the study describes overall, beyond this receptor: The classifier was reported to diagnose cytomegalovirus status with high specificity and sensitivity in both the original and validation cohorts. Sequencing depth was assumed to be roughly uniform across donors in the presence/absence analyses, though that assumption may not hold. Compared with the roughly 670-donor mean, donors in an Asian-associated ancestry cluster had fewer N-insertions in productive TCRs, according to a later genetic analysis. A later analysis found that most CMV-associated TCR beta chains appeared HLA-restricted, with HLA associations seemingly driven largely by CMV exposure. Because some donors lacked HLA typing at each locus, the association tests relied only on the typed subset. Because counts were too low, seventeen rarely observed V segments, including chromosome 9 orphons, were excluded from the earlier analysis of 587 of the donors. According to a later analysis, TCR association rates differed among HLA loci, with DRB1 alleles showing the most associated TCRs and HLA-C alleles showing the fewest. In an earlier analysis of around 500 of the donors, most TCR beta V segments appeared in productive rearrangements about 90% or about 30% of the time, broadly matching IMGT annotations. A later analysis found that HLA-associated TCR beta chains were more clonally expanded and had lower generation probabilities than equally common non-associated chains. In a later analysis, several top co-occurrence clusters were reported to appear linked to parvovirus B19, influenza, CMV and Epstein-Barr virus. In this cohort, only TCR beta chains were sequenced, and detectable features were limited by the absence of alpha or paired-chain data. A few of the identified cytomegalovirus-associated TCR beta chains were confirmed in vitro to be specific for cytomegalovirus antigens. Most TCR sequences were observed very rarely across donors, whereas some public TCRs were present in many individuals. When HLA alleles, especially DR and DQ, strongly co-occurred, attributing TCR associations to individual alleles was difficult. It was suggested by the authors that the approach could potentially be generalized to other disease states and immunological phenotypes. Linkage disequilibrium might explain the correlated functional status among segregating V segments, but an unknown experimental factor could not be ruled out. A further reported finding was that TCR beta sequences accurately predicted the HLA-A and HLA-B alleles for most subjects in the first cohort. Specific HLA alleles were associated with about 17,000 TCR beta sequences at a false discovery rate of 0.05 in a later analysis. Immune exposure information for the cohort was limited to CMV serostatus. Some IMGT-functional V segments, including TRBV6-2 and TRBV6-3, could not be told apart with the 87-base-pair reads, so those segments were excluded. In a later genetic analysis, a missense DCLRE1C variant was associated with V-gene and J-gene trimming of TCR beta chains, and the association was replicated in an independent cohort. A cluster of highly shared sequence variants was judged likely to be a technical artifact of the sequencing pipeline. A total of 164 TCR beta chains were listed by the study as associated with cytomegalovirus.

The cohort was made up of about 610 healthy bone marrow donors. At the time of sampling, every cohort member was nominally healthy, though immune exposures that went unrecorded were likely present. The donor tested CMV seronegative and was one of the 352 seronegative cohort members. A peripheral blood sample was collected from each donor, and TCR beta sequencing was performed on peripheral blood mononuclear cells. The Qiagen DNeasy Blood Extraction Kit was used to extract genomic DNA from the blood cell samples. The chain employs TRBV5-1 and TRBJ2-7, with 11 middle bases fitting TRBD1. The sequenced sample was PBMCs. This sequence originates from a boy aged 2 to 10 in good health and CMV-seronegative. The DNA is TGCGCCAGCAGCCCGGACAGGGGGCCAGCCTACGAGCAGTACTTC. Its translation reads: CASSPDRGPAYEQYF.